This is a list of T cell receptor beta chains from one sample in a study of shared clonotypes between healthy human individuals. TCRdb keeps only in-frame clones here, not all; method: immunoSEQ multiplex PCR. The sample holds around 980,000 clones; 75% to 85% are singletons and the top ten take 0.61%. Material: memory CD4+ T cells from PBMCs. All receptors derive from a man younger than 35 in good health. Some clones in this sample may be carry-over from other donors' samples. The CDR3 runs from the conserved cysteine through the conserved F or W. A D gene is named only where the DNA matches it firmly. The size of a clone is reported for some rows only, either as once, few or many, or as a class for expanded clones.

TRBV19,.,TRBJ1-5,.,CATEGGRVYSNQPQHF,TGTGCCACCGAGGGGGGCAGGGTGTATAGCAATCAGCCCCAGCATTTT
TRBV7-3,.,TRBJ2-7,TRBD1,CASSLSGGGEQYF,TGTGCCAGCAGCTTATCAGGGGGCGGCGAGCAGTACTTC
TRBV6-5,.,TRBJ2-1,.,CASSTRDHSYNEQFF,TGTGCCAGCAGTACCAGGGATCACTCCTACAATGAGCAGTTCTTC
TRBV2,.,TRBJ2-5,.,CAGAGGLAETQYF,TGTGCCGGCGCGGGTGGGTTGGCGGAGACCCAGTACTTC
TRBV23-1,.,TRBJ2-7,TRBD2,CASSQSLVLAGTYEQYF,TGCGCCAGCAGTCAATCGTTGGTACTAGCGGGAACCTACGAGCAGTACTTC
TRBV29-1,.,TRBJ2-7,TRBD1,CSVINRDSTYEQYF,TGCAGCGTTATAAACCGGGACAGTACCTACGAGCAGTACTTC
TRBV5-1,once,TRBJ1-1,.,CASSTEWGNTEAFF,TGCGCCAGCAGCACTGAGTGGGGGAACACTGAAGCTTTCTTT
TRBV9,.,TRBJ2-3,TRBD1,CASSVAQGASADTQYF,TGTGCCAGCAGCGTAGCTCAGGGGGCTAGCGCAGATACGCAGTATTTT
TRBV5-1,.,TRBJ2-5,TRBD2,CASKGLAGEETQYF,TGCGCCAGCAAGGGACTAGCGGGAGAAGAGACCCAGTACTTC
TRBV7-2,.,TRBJ1-2,.,CASSFAHYGYTF,TGTGCCAGCAGCTTTGCTCACTATGGCTACACCTTC
TRBV6-1,once,TRBJ2-3,.,CASSEIISPYTQYF,TGTGCCAGCAGTGAGATCATCTCTCCCTATACGCAGTATTTT
TRBV7-3,.,TRBJ1-1,.,CASSSRGGTEAFF,TGTGCCAGCAGCTCCCGCGGAGGTACTGAAGCTTTCTTT
TRBV5-1,.,TRBJ1-4,.,CASSLDRSRGEKLFF,TGCGCCAGCAGCTTGGACAGGTCGCGAGGGGAAAAACTGTTTTTT
TRBV2,.,TRBJ1-1,.,CASRGAGNTEAFF,TGTGCCAGCAGAGGGGCGGGTAACACTGAAGCTTTCTTT
TRBV7-9,.,TRBJ2-3,.,CASSLYGTQYF,TGTGCCAGCAGCTTATATGGTACGCAGTATTTT
TRBV28,.,TRBJ1-2,.,CASSLPGQNYGYTF,TGTGCCAGCAGTTTACCCGGACAGAACTATGGCTACACCTTC
TRBV5-4,.,TRBJ2-7,.,CASSLDRYEQYF,TGTGCCAGCAGCCTCGACCGCTACGAGCAGTACTTC